The sequence of this TCR beta chain was determined in a study of shared clonotypes between healthy human individuals. Turning to the study itself: The study used three CD4 naive, three CD4 memory, two CD8 naive and one CD8 memory plate per donor.

This CDR3 is 14 amino acids long. Germline V gene sequence: CDR1 GTSNPN, CDR2 SVGIG (reference sequence). Trimming took 7 bases from V and 8 from J; bases not matched to a gene: 11. The assay was immunoSEQ multiplex PCR, and TCRdb's table has in-frame clones only and misses some. The table includes about 1.1 million clones, around three quarters detected once. This clonotype was sampled from a man in his late teens or twenties in good health. Some clones in this sample may be carry-over from other donors' samples. J is TRBJ1-4 and V is TRBV30, with TRBD1 matching 9 bases. Material for sequencing was memory CD4+ T cells from PBMCs. The subset was: CD45RA-negative fraction. CDR3 coding DNA: TGTGCCTTGGCAACAGGGGGCGCGCAGGAAAAACTGTTTTTT. Translation: CALATGGAQEKLFF.